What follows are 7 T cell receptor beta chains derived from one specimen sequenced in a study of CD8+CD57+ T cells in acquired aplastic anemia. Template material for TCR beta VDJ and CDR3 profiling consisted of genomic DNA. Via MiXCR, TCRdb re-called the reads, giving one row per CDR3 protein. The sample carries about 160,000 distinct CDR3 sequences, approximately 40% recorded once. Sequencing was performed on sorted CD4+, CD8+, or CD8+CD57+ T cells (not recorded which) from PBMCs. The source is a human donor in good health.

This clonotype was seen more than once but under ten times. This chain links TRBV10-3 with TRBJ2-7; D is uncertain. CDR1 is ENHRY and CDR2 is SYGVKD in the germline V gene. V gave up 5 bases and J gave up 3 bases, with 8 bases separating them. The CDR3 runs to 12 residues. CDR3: CAISSDGYEQYF. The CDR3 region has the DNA TGTGCCATCAGTTCCGACGGCTACGAGCAGTACTTC.

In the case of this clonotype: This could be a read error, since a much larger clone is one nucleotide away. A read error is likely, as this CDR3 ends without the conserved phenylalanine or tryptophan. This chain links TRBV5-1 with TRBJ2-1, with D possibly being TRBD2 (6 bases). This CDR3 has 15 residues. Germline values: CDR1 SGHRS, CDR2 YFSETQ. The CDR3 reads CASSLSGVSNNEQFL. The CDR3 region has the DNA TGCGCCAGCAGCTTGTCGGGGGTCTCCAACAATGAGCAGTTCCTC.

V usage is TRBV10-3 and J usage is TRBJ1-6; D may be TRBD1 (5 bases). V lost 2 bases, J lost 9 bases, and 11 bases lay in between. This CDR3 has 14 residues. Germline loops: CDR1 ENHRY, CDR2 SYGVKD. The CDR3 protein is CAISEGGGISPLHF. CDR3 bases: TGTGCCATCAGTGAGGGGGGGGGAATTTCACCCCTCCACTTT.

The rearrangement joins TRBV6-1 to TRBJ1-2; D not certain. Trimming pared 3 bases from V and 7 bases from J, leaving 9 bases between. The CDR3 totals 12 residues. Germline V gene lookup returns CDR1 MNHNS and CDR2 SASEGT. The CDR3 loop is CASSDTVGGYTF. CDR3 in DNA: TGTGCCAGCAGTGACACCGTTGGTGGCTACACCTTC.

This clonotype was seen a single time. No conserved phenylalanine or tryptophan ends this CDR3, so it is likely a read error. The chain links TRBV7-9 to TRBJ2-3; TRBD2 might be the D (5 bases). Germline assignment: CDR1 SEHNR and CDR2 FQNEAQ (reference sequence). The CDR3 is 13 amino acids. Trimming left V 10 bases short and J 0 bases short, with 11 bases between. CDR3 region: CATGGGSTDTQYL. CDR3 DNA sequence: TGTGCCACGGGCGGCGGGAGCACAGATACGCAGTATCTG.

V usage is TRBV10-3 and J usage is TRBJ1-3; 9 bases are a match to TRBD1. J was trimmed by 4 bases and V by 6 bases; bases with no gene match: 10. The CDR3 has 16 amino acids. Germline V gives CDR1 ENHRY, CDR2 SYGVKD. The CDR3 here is CAISRTGAGEGNTIYF. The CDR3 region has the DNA TGTGCCATCAGCCGGACAGGGGCCGGGGAAGGAAACACCATATATTTT.

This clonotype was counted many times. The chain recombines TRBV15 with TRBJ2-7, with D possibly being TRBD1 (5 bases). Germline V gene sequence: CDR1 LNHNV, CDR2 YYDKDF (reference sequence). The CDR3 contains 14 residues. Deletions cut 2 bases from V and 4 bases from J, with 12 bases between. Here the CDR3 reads CATSRSAQGYEQYF. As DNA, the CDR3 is TGTGCCACCAGCAGATCCGCCCAGGGTTACGAGCAGTACTTC.